Below are 10 T cell receptor beta chains sequenced from a single sample in a study of blood T cells in healthy people across ages. PCR was performed a second time for about 6 to 11 cycles using a sample-barcoded 5' primer and a J-beta primer mix. TCRdb fed the 5' RACE reads into MiXCR, producing one record per CDR3 protein. The profile shows around 1,700,000 distinct CDR3 sequences, roughly 30% of them singletons. The sequencing sample was made of blood. The receptors come from a woman between 25 and 40 years old in good health.

This clonotype was recorded at least ten times. The chain couples TRBV28 to TRBJ1-4; weak D call: TRBD1 (6 bases). The germline gives CDR1 MDHEN, CDR2 SYDVKM. Trimming pared 6 bases from V and 3 bases from J, leaving 11 bases between. There are 14 residues in the CDR3. The CDR3: CASSPTGPNEKLFF. CDR3 coding DNA: TGTGCCAGCAGCCCTACAGGGCCTAATGAAAAACTGTTTTTT. The full variable domain, in which reference TRBV28 and TRBJ1-4 provide the parts outside the CDR3, is DVKVTQSSRYLVKRTGEKVFLECVQDMDHENMFWYRQDPGLGLRLIYFSYDVKMKEKGDIPEGYSVSREKKERFSLILESASTNQTSMYLCASSPTGPNEKLFFGSGTQLSVL.

This clonotype has more than one count but fewer than ten. CDR3 nucleotides: TGTGCCACCAGCAGAGCCGGGACAGGGGGTAGGAACACTGAAGCTTTCTTT. It is translated as CATSRAGTGGRNTEAFF. The genes are TRBV15 and TRBJ1-1; 11 bases line up with TRBD1. The CDR3 sequence is 17 residues long. With V trimmed by 1 base and J by 1 base, 5 bases remained unmatched. Germline V CDR1 and CDR2: LNHNV, YYDKDF (reference sequence). Complete variable domain (other parts from reference TRBV15 and TRBJ1-1): DAMVIQNPRYQVTQFGKPVTLSCSQTLNHNVMYWYQQKSSQAPKLLFHYYDKDFNNEADTPDNFQSRRPNTSFCFLDIRSPGLGDTAMYLCATSRAGTGGRNTEAFFGQGTRLTVV.

In this sample, this clonotype turned up a few times. The chain links TRBV20-1 to TRBJ1-4; perhaps TRBD1 as D (5 bases). The V end was cut by 3 bases, the J end by 5 bases, with 10 bases between. Germline loops: CDR1 DFQATT, CDR2 SNEGSKA (reference sequence). The CDR3 is 13 amino acids. DNA of the CDR3: TGCAGTGCTAGCCAGGGTAGGAATGAAAAACTGTTTTTT. This translates into CSASQGRNEKLFF.

With respect to this clonotype: Here the CDR3 omits its conserved ending phenylalanine or tryptophan, so a read error is the likely source. The DNA is left out, because the CDR3 cannot be placed on it with certainty; the CDR3 is given as TCRdb lists it. The genes are TRBV21-1 and TRBJ1-2. TRBV21-1 is shown as a pseudogene. A total of 13 residues make up the CDR3, ends included. CDR3 region: CASSNPLHYGYTS.

The CDR3 bases are TGTGCCAGCAGTGTCACCGGTATCGGTAACTATGGCTACACCTTC. This codes for CASSVTGIGNYGYTF. The chain is built from TRBV27 and TRBJ1-2; D is ambiguous. The germline V gene has CDR1 MNHEY and CDR2 SMNVEV (reference sequence). The V and J ends lost 5 bases and 1 base respectively, with 14 bases between them. The CDR3 has 15 residues.

The rearrangement links TRBV5-1 to TRBJ2-4; a possible D gene is TRBD2 (5 bases). The CDR3 is made up of 15 amino acids. Germline V gives CDR1 SGHRS, CDR2 YFSETQ. The ends were cut back, 1 base at V and 2 bases at J, with 10 bases in the middle. DNA of the CDR3: TGCGCCAGCAGCTTGAACCCGGGGACCAAAAACATTCAGTACTTC. It is translated as CASSLNPGTKNIQYF. Variable domain in full (rest from reference TRBV5-1 and TRBJ2-4): KAGVTQTPRYLIKTRGQQVTLSCSPISGHRSVSWYQQTPGQGLQFLFEYFSETQRNKGNFPGRFSGRQFSNSRSEMNVSTLELGDSALYLCASSLNPGTKNIQYFGAGTRLSVL.

The table lists this clonotype with many counts. This chain uses TRBV5-1 with TRBJ2-7; 8 bases are shared with TRBD1. CDR1 and CDR2 from the germline V gene are SGHRS and YFSETQ. V lost 0 bases to trimming and J lost 2 bases; unmatched junction nucleotides: 4. The length of the CDR3 is 15 residues. CDR3 protein: CASSLEDRVPYEQYF. The CDR3 DNA reads as TGCGCCAGCAGCTTGGAGGACAGGGTCCCCTACGAGCAGTACTTC. Combining the CDR3 with reference TRBV5-1 and TRBJ2-7 gives the whole variable domain KAGVTQTPRYLIKTRGQQVTLSCSPISGHRSVSWYQQTPGQGLQFLFEYFSETQRNKGNFPGRFSGRQFSNSRSEMNVSTLELGDSALYLCASSLEDRVPYEQYFGPGTRLTVT.

There are a few counts of this clonotype. The chain carries TRBV9 and TRBJ2-1; D uncertain. The J call could be wrong; TRBJ2-7 is a better fit for the DNA end. The CDR3 covers 15 residues. The germline V gene has CDR1 SGDLS and CDR2 YYNGEE. CDR3 in amino acids: CASSLSWSSYNEQYF. The CDR3 DNA follows: TGTGCCAGCAGCCTCAGCTGGAGCTCCTACAATGAGCAGTACTTC.

This clonotype has a handful of counts. V is TRBV20-1 and J is TRBJ1-4; D is uncertain. V was clipped by 6 bases and J by 7 bases, with 15 bases between them. The CDR3 spans 13 residues. Germline V gene data show CDR1 as DFQATT and CDR2 as SNEGSKA (reference sequence). The CDR3 loop reads CSASRGRGEKLFF. The CDR3 bases are TGCAGTGCCTCGAGAGGGCGCGGTGAAAAACTGTTTTTT.

The chain joins TRBV10-3 to TRBJ2-3; 8 nucleotides agree with TRBD1. With 5 bases clipped from V and 1 base from J, the junction kept 2 bases outside the gene matches. Germline V CDR1 and CDR2: ENHRY, SYGVKD. The CDR3 sequence is 14 residues long. The chain's CDR3 is CAISQGAGTDTQYF. In DNA form, the CDR3 reads TGTGCCATCAGTCAGGGGGCCGGCACAGATACGCAGTATTTT.